The 12 T cell receptor beta chains reported below all come from one sample, sequenced in a study of T-cell memory formation after mild COVID-19. Using its own MiXCR run on the 5' RACE reads, TCRdb lists one record per CDR3 protein. The sample lists approximately 340,000 distinct CDR3 sequences; under 15% were seen once. Sequenced input: PBMCs or a T cell subset sorted from them (not recorded which). The source is a man younger than 30 who had mild COVID-19 (a few samples of this study predate the infection). Cell type and time point are not known.

J is TRBJ1-1 and V is TRBV5-1; 9 bases fit TRBD1. V dropped 2 bases and J dropped 7; count of bases not matched to a gene: 6. Germline V gives CDR1 SGHRS, CDR2 YFSETQ. This CDR3 spans 14 amino acids. CDR3 DNA sequence: TGCGCCAGCAGCTTAGCGGGACAGGGTTTTGAAGCTTTCTTT. It translates to CASSLAGQGFEAFF.

Many counts were recorded for this clonotype. V usage is TRBV3-1 and J usage is TRBJ2-3; weak D call: TRBD2 (5 bases). Trimming shortened V by 0 bases and J by 11 bases, and 15 bases separated the two germline ends. The CDR3 totals 14 residues. Germline lookup yields CDR1 LGHDT and CDR2 YNNKEL (reference sequence). The CDR3 region is CASSQDPGNPLQYF. In DNA form, the CDR3 reads TGTGCCAGCAGCCAAGACCCCGGGAATCCTTTGCAGTATTTT.

This clonotype was seen only a few times. This rearrangement joins TRBV6-6 to TRBJ1-6; tentatively, D is TRBD1 (6 bases). In germline, CDR1 is MNHNY, CDR2 SVGAGI (reference sequence). Between the trimmed V and J ends, which lost 5 bases and 15 bases, there was a span of 20 bases. This CDR3 region has 14 residues. Here the CDR3 reads CASSRRDTESGLHF. The DNA of the CDR3 is TGTGCCAGCAGTCGCCGGGACACGGAATCGGGCCTCCACTTT.

The chain has TRBV24-1 and TRBJ2-2, with D maybe TRBD2 (5 bases). The V gene's germline CDR1 is KGHDR and CDR2 SFDVKD. The CDR3 covers 16 residues. Between the trimmed V and J ends, which lost 6 bases and 2 bases, there was a span of 15 bases. The CDR3 bases are TGTGCCACCAGTTTGTCCGGGGTCCATAACACCGGGGAGCTGTTTTTT. This gives the protein CATSLSGVHNTGELFF.

J is TRBJ1-2 and V is TRBV6-5; 11 nucleotides match TRBD1. V lost 4 bases, J lost 8 bases, and 9 bases stayed unmatched. CDR3 size: 15 residues. From germline, CDR1 is MNHEY and CDR2 SVGAGI. CDR3 nucleotides: TGTGCCAGCAGTTCGAGGGACAGGGGGTATAGAGGCTACACCTTC. It translates to CASSSRDRGYRGYTF.

The table lists this clonotype with many counts. The chain links TRBV5-6 to TRBJ2-1; 7 nucleotides match TRBD1. The CDR3 sequence is 15 residues long. After removal of 2 bases from V and 2 bases from J, the junction contained 4 bases not matched to a gene. Germline CDR1 SGHDT, CDR2 YYEEEE. The CDR3 DNA sequence: TGTGCCAGCAGCTTCGGCGACAGGGCCTACAATGAGCAGTTCTTC. Encoded protein: CASSFGDRAYNEQFF.

The chain couples TRBV7-9 to TRBJ1-2; TRBD1 matches 7 bases. Germline values: CDR1 SEHNR, CDR2 FQNEAQ (reference sequence). The CDR3 runs 13 residues. V trimming: 5 bases; J trimming: 7 bases; junction bases outside the gene matches: 7. CDR3 sequence reads: CASSPQQGVGYTF. The CDR3 nucleotides read TGTGCCAGCAGCCCACAGCAGGGGGTTGGCTACACCTTC.

This clonotype appeared a few times. This chain connects TRBV29-1 to TRBJ1-1, with TRBD1 as a possible D gene (6 bases). Germline values: CDR1 SQVTM, CDR2 ANQGSEA. Trimming left V 6 bases short and J 1 base short, with 9 bases between. This CDR3 region has 12 residues. The CDR3 reads CSVQGENTEAFF. For the CDR3, the DNA is TGCAGCGTACAGGGAGAGAACACTGAAGCTTTCTTT. Looking up the rest from reference TRBV29-1 and TRBJ1-1 gives the full variable domain: SAVISQKPSRDICQRGTSLTIQCQVDSQVTMMFWYRQQPGQSLTLIATANQGSEATYESGFVIDKFPISRPNLTFSTLTVSNMSPEDSSIYLCSVQGENTEAFFGQGTRLTVV.

This chain connects TRBV11-2 to TRBJ2-5; 8 bases match TRBD1. V shed 5 bases, J shed 1 base, and the junction held 6 bases outside the gene matches. Germline lookup yields CDR1 SGHAT and CDR2 FQNNGV. This CDR3 has 15 residues. The CDR3 DNA sequence: TGTGCCAGCAGCGGATGGGACAGGCTCCAAGAGACCCAGTACTTC. This sequence encodes CASSGWDRLQETQYF. The whole variable domain, filled in from reference TRBV11-2 and TRBJ2-5, reads EAGVAQSPRYKIIEKRQSVAFWCNPISGHATLYWYQQILGQGPKLLIQFQNNGVVDDSQLPKDRFSAERLKGVDSTLKIQPAKLEDSAVYLCASSGWDRLQETQYFGPGTRLLVL.

This clonotype was detected a few times. V is TRBV19 and J is TRBJ1-2; D possibly corresponds to TRBD1 (5 bases). Germline lookup yields CDR1 LNHDA and CDR2 SQIVND (reference sequence). This CDR3 comprises 12 residues. Between the trimmed V and J ends, which lost 8 bases and 8 bases, there was a span of 15 bases. The CDR3 reads CASVTGGRGYTF. Written as DNA, the CDR3 is TGTGCCAGTGTTACCGGGGGTCGAGGCTACACCTTC.

The chain joins TRBV14 to TRBJ2-2, with 8 bases matching TRBD1. CDR1 is SGHDN and CDR2 is FVKESK in the germline V gene. With 3 bases clipped from V and 3 bases from J, the junction kept 6 bases outside the gene matches. The CDR3 is 16 residues long. This chain's CDR3 is CASSQPGQGYTGELFF. For the CDR3, the DNA is TGTGCCAGCAGCCAGCCAGGACAGGGATACACCGGGGAGCTGTTTTTT. The full variable domain, its missing parts supplied by reference TRBV14 and TRBJ2-2, is EAGVTQFPSHSVIEKGQTVTLRCDPISGHDNLYWYRRVMGKEIKFLLHFVKESKQDESGMPNNRFLAERTGGTYSTLKVQPAELEDSGVYFCASSQPGQGYTGELFFGEGSRLTVL.

This sequence joins TRBV28 and TRBJ2-1; 9 bases fit TRBD2. Germline CDR1 reads MDHEN; CDR2 reads SYDVKM. The CDR3 is 14 amino acids. V gave up 8 bases and J gave up 5 bases; unmatched junction bases: 7. The CDR3 region is CASRDSGGNNEQFF. CDR3 sequence (DNA): TGTGCCAGCCGGGATAGCGGGGGTAACAATGAGCAGTTCTTC. Together with reference TRBV28 and TRBJ2-1, the CDR3 gives the full variable domain: DVKVTQSSRYLVKRTGEKVFLECVQDMDHENMFWYRQDPGLGLRLIYFSYDVKMKEKGDIPEGYSVSREKKERFSLILESASTNQTSMYLCASRDSGGNNEQFFGPGTRLTVL.